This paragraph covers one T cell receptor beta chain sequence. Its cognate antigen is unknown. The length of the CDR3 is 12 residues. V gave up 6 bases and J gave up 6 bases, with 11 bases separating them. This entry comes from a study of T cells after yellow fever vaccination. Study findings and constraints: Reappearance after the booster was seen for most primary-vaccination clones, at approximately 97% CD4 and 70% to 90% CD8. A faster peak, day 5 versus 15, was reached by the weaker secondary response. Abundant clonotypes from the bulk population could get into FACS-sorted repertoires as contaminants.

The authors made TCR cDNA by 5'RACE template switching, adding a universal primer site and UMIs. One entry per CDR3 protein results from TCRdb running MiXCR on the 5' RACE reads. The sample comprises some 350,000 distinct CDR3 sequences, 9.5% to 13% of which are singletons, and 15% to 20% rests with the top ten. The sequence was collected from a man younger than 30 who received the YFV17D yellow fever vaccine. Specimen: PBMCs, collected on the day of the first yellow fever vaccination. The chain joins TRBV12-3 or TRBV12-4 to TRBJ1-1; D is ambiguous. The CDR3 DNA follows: TGTGCCAGCAGAGCTCTATACGCTGAAGCTTTCTTT. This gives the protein CASRALYAEAFF.